This T cell receptor (beta chain) was identified during a study of blood T cells in healthy people across ages. At the level of the study: About one barcoded beta molecule was captured per two T cells (by template switching).

Primed by a sample-barcoded 5' primer and a J-beta primer mix, a second PCR proceeded for roughly 7 to 12 cycles. TCRdb itself ran the 5' RACE reads through MiXCR, one entry per CDR3 protein. The sample yields over 600,000 distinct CDR3 sequences, roughly three fifths seen once. With respect to this clonotype: Antigen: not known.

Germline V gene lookup returns CDR1 SGHTA and CDR2 FQGNSA. Trimming removed 6 bases at V and 1 base at J, with 16 bases between. CDR3 length: 16 amino acids. Study-wide findings and caveats: Investigators viewed diversity estimates from one million T cells as underestimates, the study reported.

Sequenced input: blood. The sequence was obtained from a man in his forties in good health. The genes are TRBV7-2 and TRBJ1-3; possibly TRBD1 for D (5 bases). The CDR3 reads CASSRRTLTSGNTIYF. CDR3 bases: TGTGCCAGCAGTCGCCGGACACTGACTTCTGGAAACACCATATATTTT.